The sequence of this T cell receptor (beta chain) was determined in a study of neurological immune-mediated disorders. This clonotype was counted ten times or more. No antigen is known for it. Relative to the germline gene, one junction end is altered; a read error may explain this. Study outcomes and limitations: The greatest TCR clonal expansion appeared in HTLV-1-associated myelopathy and the smallest, falling below healthy controls, in multiple sclerosis.

TCRdb re-derived calls from the 5' RACE reads in MiXCR, one entry per CDR3 protein. The data contain some 30,000 distinct CDR3 sequences, about 16% of them singletons. Source material was 2 million unsorted PBMCs, stored at -80 °C in RNAlater. Germline V gene lookup returns CDR1 DFQATT and CDR2 SNEGSKA (reference sequence). The CDR3 loop spans 16 amino acids. The sequenced material came from PBMCs. The genes are TRBV20-1 and TRBJ2-1; 8 positions agree with TRBD2. This TCR was sampled from a man between 65 and 85 years old in good health. CDR3 sequence: CSALRTGTRHYSEQFF. The CDR3 nucleotides are TGCAGTGCCTTGCGAACCGGGACTAGACACTACAGTGAGCAGTTCTTC.